These T cell receptor beta chains were read from a single sample in a study of T-cell reconstitution after alpha-beta-depleted transplantation in children. Each CDR3 protein is one row after TCRdb ran MiXCR on the PCR reads. The table includes fewer than 120,000 distinct CDR3 sequences, about a tenth detected once. The sequenced sample was PBMCs from the stem cell graft donor, obtained from the stem cell graft. The receptors were gathered from a human donor who donated a stem cell graft to a child with acute lymphoblastic leukemia. Both conserved end residues are part of each CDR3. The order of the fields is CDR3 DNA, CDR3 protein, D gene, V gene, clone size, J gene. D genes are given only for firm matches. Clone size appears in some rows only: once, few, many, or a class for an expanded clone.

TGTGCCAGCTCACTACTGGGCGAGCGGAGCACAGATACGCCGTATTTT,CASSLLGERSTDTPYF,-,TRBV18,many,TRBJ2-3
TGTGCCACCAGCCAGCTGAGGGAGACTAGCGGGGGGAGGACAGATACGCAGTATTTT,CATSQLRETSGGRTDTQYF,TRBD2,TRBV3-1,-,TRBJ2-3
TGTGCCAGCAGCTCATCTCAACCGGGACTAGCGGGTGCGAACACCGGGGAGCTGTTTTTT,CASSSSQPGLAGANTGELFF,TRBD2,TRBV11-2,many,TRBJ2-2
TGCGCCAGCAGCTCGGGACTAGCGGGAGTTGTCAACTACGAGCAGTACTTC,CASSSGLAGVVNYEQYF,TRBD2,TRBV5-1,many,TRBJ2-7
TGTGCCAGCAGTTTAATGCAGGGGTCTTACACAGATACGCAGTATTTT,CASSLMQGSYTDTQYF,-,TRBV12-3/TRBV12-4,many,TRBJ2-3
TGTGCCAGCTGTTGGCCCCCACTAGCGGGAGGGCCGTGGCATGAGCAGTTCTTC,CASCWPPLAGGPWHEQFF,TRBD2,TRBV2,-,TRBJ2-1
TGTGCCACCTTTGATTTGAACAGGGGCACCGGGACTAGCGGGAATATTGAGACCCAGTACTTC,CATFDLNRGTGTSGNIETQYF,TRBD2,TRBV24-1,-,TRBJ2-5
TGCGCCAGCAGCTTGGGCGGCCAGCAATTAAAAGAGACCCAGTACTTC,CASSLGGQQLKETQYF,-,TRBV5-1,many,TRBJ2-5
TGTGCCAGCAGTTACGGACTAGCGGGAGGGGGGAGCACAGATACGCAGTATTTT,CASSYGLAGGGSTDTQYF,TRBD2,TRBV6-6,-,TRBJ2-3
TGTGCCTGTAAACCTAGCGGGAGACCCTACAATGAGCAGTTCTTC,CACKPSGRPYNEQFF,TRBD2,TRBV30,once,TRBJ2-1
TGTGCCAGCAGCCGGGGGACTAGCGGGAGGGAAATATCCCTATACGAGCAGTACTTC,CASSRGTSGREISLYEQYF,TRBD2,TRBV27,many,TRBJ2-7
TGTGCCAGCAGCGACGGGGGGCTGGTCTCCTACGAGCAGTACTTC,CASSDGGLVSYEQYF,-,TRBV7-9,many,TRBJ2-7
TGTGCCAGCAGTTACTCGAGACAGACAGATACGCAGTATTTT,CASSYSRQTDTQYF,-,TRBV6-5,many,TRBJ2-3
TGTGCCAGCAGTTTAGCGCGGGGGAGAGGGATAGGTGGTGAGCAGTTCTTC,CASSLARGRGIGGEQFF,TRBD2,TRBV12-3/TRBV12-4,-,TRBJ2-1
TGTGCCAGCAGCTTAAGGCAGGGGGGTAATGAAAAACTGTTTTTT,CASSLRQGGNEKLFF,TRBD1,TRBV7-8,-,TRBJ1-4
TGTGCCAGCTCACCATCGCCAGGGTCCCAAGAGACCCAGTACTTC,CASSPSPGSQETQYF,-,TRBV18,many,TRBJ2-5
TGCAGTCACCGTTCTGGAAACACCATATATTTT,CSHRSGNTIYF,-,TRBV20-1,many,TRBJ1-3
TGTGCCTGGAACCAAAGGAGCAGGGCCACTGAAGCTTTCTTT,CAWNQRSRATEAFF,-,TRBV30,many,TRBJ1-1
TGTGCCAGCAGCTTAGGGTGGGGACAGGGGGCGGAGCAGTACTTC,CASSLGWGQGAEQYF,TRBD1,TRBV7-2,many,TRBJ2-7
TGCGCCAGCAGCATGGACAGGGGGTTGGGGGCTGGGGCCAACGTCCTGACTTTC,CASSMDRGLGAGANVLTF,TRBD1,TRBV5-1,many,TRBJ2-6
TGTGCCAGTAGGACCGGGGCCTATGGCTACACCTTC,CASRTGAYGYTF,-,TRBV19,many,TRBJ1-2
TGTGCCAGCAGTTGGACTAGAAGTATCGAGACCCAGTACTTC,CASSWTRSIETQYF,TRBD2,TRBV28,-,TRBJ2-5
TGTGCCAGCAGCCTGTTATATAGCAATCAGCCCCAGCATTTT,CASSLLYSNQPQHF,-,TRBV7-2,many,TRBJ1-5
TGCAGCGTTACCCCCGGGACAGCGTACAATGAGCAGTTCTTC,CSVTPGTAYNEQFF,TRBD1,TRBV29-1,many,TRBJ2-1
TGTGCCAGCAGTTCCCGGACAGGGGTGGCTAACTATGGCTACACCTTC,CASSSRTGVANYGYTF,TRBD1,TRBV27,many,TRBJ1-2
TGTGCCAGCACCGGGGGAAACACCATATATTTT,CASTGGNTIYF,-,TRBV6-6,many,TRBJ1-3
TGTGCCACCAGCAGAGATCAAACTAGCAGAGTTTACGAGCAGTACTTC,CATSRDQTSRVYEQYF,-,TRBV15,few,TRBJ2-7
TGTGCCAGCAGCAGCCCAGGGGGGGGGGCGTATGGCTACACCTTC,CASSSPGGGAYGYTF,TRBD1,TRBV7-8,many,TRBJ1-2
TGTGCCAGCAGCTTAGAGGGGGTCCTCTACGAGCAGTACTTC,CASSLEGVLYEQYF,-,TRBV7-9,-,TRBJ2-7
TGTGCCAGCACGCAGACAGGGGGAGTGGAGACCCAGTACTTC,CASTQTGGVETQYF,TRBD1,TRBV6-2/TRBV6-3,many,TRBJ2-5
TGCGCCAGCAGCTTGAGGGCCAGACCCCCGGGGATCTCTGGAAACACCATATATTTT,CASSLRARPPGISGNTIYF,-,TRBV5-1,many,TRBJ1-3
TGTGCCAGCAGTGACGAATTAATATTGACAGGGAATAATTCACCCCTCCACTTT,CASSDELILTGNNSPLHF,TRBD1,TRBV2,-,TRBJ1-6
TGCGCCAGCAGCTTGGGACAGAATAGCAATCAGCCCCAGCATTTT,CASSLGQNSNQPQHF,-,TRBV5-1,many,TRBJ1-5
TGTGCCAGTAGTACCGCCCGGGACTCCCAAGAGACCCAGTACTTC,CASSTARDSQETQYF,-,TRBV19,many,TRBJ2-5
TGCAGTGCTGCCCGGGACAAGTATGGCTACACCTTC,CSAARDKYGYTF,-,TRBV20-1,many,TRBJ1-2
TGTGCCAGCAGCACCGGGGGGTCCTATAATTCACCCCTCCACTTT,CASSTGGSYNSPLHF,-,TRBV9,many,TRBJ1-6
TGCGCCAGCAGCCCTACCGAGGGGTGGACTGAAGCTTTCTTT,CASSPTEGWTEAFF,-,TRBV5-1,many,TRBJ1-1
TGCAGCTCGGGACAGGGGGATACCGGGGAGCTGTTTTTT,CSSGQGDTGELFF,TRBD1,TRBV29-1,many,TRBJ2-2
TGCAGTGCTAGAAGGCAGTACAATGAGCAGTTCTTC,CSARRQYNEQFF,-,TRBV20-1,many,TRBJ2-1
TGTGCCCTAGCTTGGGGGACCGGAAACACCATATATTTT,CALAWGTGNTIYF,-,TRBV7-2,many,TRBJ1-3
TGTGCCAGCAGTCCTACTAGGGCCCCAAACATTCAGTACTTC,CASSPTRAPNIQYF,-,TRBV27,many,TRBJ2-4
TGCGCCAGCAGCCAAGATCGGCATTCGATGAACACCGGGGAGCTGTTTTTT,CASSQDRHSMNTGELFF,-,TRBV4-3,many,TRBJ2-2
TGCAGTGCTAGAGTCTTCACTAGCGGGAGGGCCGCCTACAATGAGCAGTTCTTC,CSARVFTSGRAAYNEQFF,TRBD2,TRBV20-1,many,TRBJ2-1
TGCAGTGCTAGAGCAATGACTACAGAGGACTATGGCTACACCTTC,CSARAMTTEDYGYTF,-,TRBV20-1,many,TRBJ1-2
TGTGCCAGTAGTACCTTCGGAGGCACAGATAACTATGGCTACACCTTC,CASSTFGGTDNYGYTF,-,TRBV19,many,TRBJ1-2
TGCAGTGCGGACAAACCCGGGACAGGGGGTTCGGGGGAGACCCAGTACTTC,CSADKPGTGGSGETQYF,TRBD1,TRBV20-1,many,TRBJ2-5
TGTGCCAGCAGTTTTCAGCGGGGGAACAATGAGCAGTTCTTC,CASSFQRGNNEQFF,TRBD2,TRBV12-3/TRBV12-4,many,TRBJ2-1
TGTGCCAGCAGCTCGACAGGAACCCTCCACTTT,CASSSTGTLHF,-,TRBV7-9,many,TRBJ1-6
TGTGCCAGCAGGGGACAGGGGCTAACCTACGAGCAGTACTTC,CASRGQGLTYEQYF,TRBD1,TRBV28,many,TRBJ2-7
TGCGCCAGCAGCTTGGAGGCAGCGGGTAGCTCTGGAAACACCATATATTTT,CASSLEAAGSSGNTIYF,-,TRBV5-1,many,TRBJ1-3
TGCAGTGCGTGGACTAGCGGGAGTACAGATACGCAGTATTTT,CSAWTSGSTDTQYF,TRBD2,TRBV20-1,many,TRBJ2-3
TGCGCCAGCAGACCTTCGCCGGGACCAGGGAAGACCCAGTACTTC,CASRPSPGPGKTQYF,-,TRBV23-1,once,TRBJ2-5
TGCAGCGTTTTACAGGACTATGGCTACACCTTC,CSVLQDYGYTF,-,TRBV29-1,many,TRBJ1-2
TGTGCCAGCAGCGCGCGACAGGGTTCAGGGGCCAACGTCCTGACTTTC,CASSARQGSGANVLTF,TRBD1,TRBV7-3,many,TRBJ2-6
TGTGCCACCAGCTTTGGCGGGGGGCTTGGCTATGGCTACACCTTC,CATSFGGGLGYGYTF,-,TRBV15,many,TRBJ1-2
TGTGCCAGCACCATCTTTCCCAAAGCGAACACCGGGGAGCTGTTTTTT,CASTIFPKANTGELFF,-,TRBV6-2/TRBV6-3,many,TRBJ2-2
TGCGCCAGCAGCTTGGGACTAGCCTTCACCGGGGAGCTGTTTTTT,CASSLGLAFTGELFF,TRBD2,TRBV5-1,many,TRBJ2-2
TGTGCCAGCAGGCAACACAGGGGGCTGAACAATGAGCAGTTCTTC,CASRQHRGLNNEQFF,TRBD1,TRBV7-2,many,TRBJ2-1
TGCGCCAGCGGAGGCAGGCATGACACCGGGGAGCTGTTTTTT,CASGGRHDTGELFF,-,TRBV5-1,many,TRBJ2-2